This T cell receptor beta chain derives from a study of a mutant IDH1 vaccine in newly diagnosed glioma. V lost 10 bases, J lost 2 bases, and 8 bases lay in between. Germline-derived CDR1 and CDR2 are LNHDA and SQIVND (reference sequence). The CDR3 is 11 residues long. The protocol was immunoSEQ multiplex PCR, while the TCRdb copy is restricted to in-frame clones and leaves out a portion. Of over 75,000 clones listed, 80% are singletons. Time point defined: baseline, week 1 (first vaccination visit). Treatment defined: pre-vaccination baseline after standard-of-care therapy. This clone showed up just a few times.

The TCR sequence derives from a man between 35 and 55 years old with glioma. The chain has TRBV19 and TRBJ2-5; D possibly corresponds to TRBD2 (5 bases). This specimen was PBMCs, taken from a glioma patient treated with radiotherapy, temozolomide or both. CDR3 coding DNA: TGTGCCACCCGGGGACAAGAGACCCAGTACTTC. It translates to CATRGQETQYF.